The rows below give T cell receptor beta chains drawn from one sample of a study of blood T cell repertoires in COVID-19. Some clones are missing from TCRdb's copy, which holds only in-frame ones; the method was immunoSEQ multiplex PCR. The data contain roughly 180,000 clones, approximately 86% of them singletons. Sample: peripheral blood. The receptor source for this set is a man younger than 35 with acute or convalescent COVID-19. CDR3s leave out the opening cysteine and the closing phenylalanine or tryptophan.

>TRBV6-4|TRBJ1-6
ASPVQGDNSPLH
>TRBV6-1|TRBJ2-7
ASSEAPEGRADEQY
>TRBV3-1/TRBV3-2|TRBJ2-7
ASKDTGGAQY
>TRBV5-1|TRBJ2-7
ASSAGGQGDEQY
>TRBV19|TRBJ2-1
ASSLGGGNEQF
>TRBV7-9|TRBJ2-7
ASSFTGGRTLYEQY
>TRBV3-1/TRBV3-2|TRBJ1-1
ASSQEGGAVTEAF
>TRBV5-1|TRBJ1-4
ARSATNEKLF
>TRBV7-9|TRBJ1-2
ASSLGVGGTIGYT
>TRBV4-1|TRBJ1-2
ASSQDRGDDGYT
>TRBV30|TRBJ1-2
AWSRAKDRAFGYGYT
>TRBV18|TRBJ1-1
ASSEYSRGTEAF
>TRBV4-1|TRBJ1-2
ASSQVEGEDYGYT
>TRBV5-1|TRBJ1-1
ASSLSQNTEAF
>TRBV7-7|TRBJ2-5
ASSSPVEGETQY
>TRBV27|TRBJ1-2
ASSLRGDGYT